This T cell receptor beta chain was found in a study of vaccination effects on CD4 cells after COVID-19. Looked up from germline, CDR1 is MGHRA and CDR2 is YSYEKL. This CDR3 is built from 14 residues. The data were produced by immunoSEQ multiplex PCR, yet TCRdb's version contains in-frame clones alone and is incomplete. The data hold approximately 26,000 clones, with less than 75% observed a single time. Antigen-specific CD4+ T cells were first expanded with viral peptide pools by the ViraFEST assay and only then sequenced. Cultured cells yielded isolated CD4+ T cells after 10 to 11 days. Each participant was given two doses of one vaccine (BNT162b2 or mRNA-1273). About this clone itself: Antigen: not known. An end of the junction differs from the germline gene, which may be a read error.

Material: CD4+ T cells from PBMCs cultured with HCoV-NL63 spike peptides, obtained after COVID-19 vaccination. The rearrangement links TRBV4-1 to TRBJ1-1; D gene ambiguous. The sequence derives from a human donor who received a COVID-19 vaccine. CDR3 coding DNA: TGCGCCAGCAGCCAAGATAAGGATTTCCGGACCAGGCTCTTT. The encoded protein is CASSQDKDFRTRLF.